A single sample is the source of the 31 T cell receptor beta chains below, sequenced in a study. TCRdb passed the RT-PCR reads through MiXCR, listing each CDR3 protein once. The table has fewer than 800,000 distinct CDR3 sequences, over 12% seen once. Input material: memory CD4+ T cells from blood. Source of these receptors: a female donor in good health, serving as a healthy control.

The sample holds a few counts of this clonotype. This rearrangement joins TRBV27 to TRBJ1-2; 7 nucleotides agree with TRBD1. The trim removed 5 bases at V and 4 bases at J, leaving 4 bases unmatched. Germline V CDR1 and CDR2: MNHEY, SMNVEV (reference sequence). CDR3 length: 13 residues. CDR3: CASSITGAYGYTF. In DNA, the CDR3 is TGTGCCAGCAGTATAACAGGGGCCTATGGCTACACCTTC.

This clonotype was seen a few times. The CDR3 loop reads CATSRAGGISYEQYF. DNA for the CDR3: TGTGCCACCAGCAGAGCTGGGGGGATATCATACGAGCAGTACTTC. The chain is built from TRBV15 and TRBJ2-7; D possibly corresponds to TRBD2 (6 bases). With 1 base removed from V and 4 bases from J, the gap between germline ends came to 14 bases. There are 15 residues in the CDR3. CDR1 is LNHNV and CDR2 is YYDKDF in the germline V gene (reference sequence).

The rearrangement links TRBV6-4 to TRBJ2-1; 8 positions agree with TRBD1. CDR1 is MRHNA and CDR2 is SNTAGT in the germline V gene. CDR3 length: 15 amino acids. The V gene end was trimmed by 2 bases and the J gene end by 7 bases; junction bases not matched to a gene: 7. DNA of the CDR3: TGTGCCAGCAGTGACGGGACAGGTCACCGAAATGAGCAGTTCTTC. Amino acid sequence: CASSDGTGHRNEQFF.

The chain carries TRBV18 and TRBJ1-6; D may be TRBD1 (5 bases). CDR1 and CDR2 (germline): KGHSH, LQKENI. V was cut by 6 bases and J by 4 bases, with 13 bases left in between. This CDR3 has 15 residues. CDR3 DNA: TGTGCCAGCTCGGCAGCCGGGGCGTATAATTCACCCCTCCACTTT. Translation: CASSAAGAYNSPLHF.

The V and J genes are TRBV4-1 and TRBJ1-6; 9 nucleotides align to TRBD1. V lost 4 bases and J lost 8; bases outside the gene matches: 9. Germline loops: CDR1 MGHRA, CDR2 YSYEKL. There are 16 residues in the CDR3. The chain's CDR3 is CASSLPGTGYDSPLHF. The CDR3 bases are TGCGCCAGCAGCCTTCCCGGGACAGGGTATGATTCACCCCTCCACTTT.

This clonotype was counted at least ten times. The V and J genes are TRBV5-6 and TRBJ2-5, with no clear D. The CDR3 runs 15 residues. Trimming took off 7 bases at V and 1 base at J, with 17 bases between the two ends. Germline CDR1 reads SGHDT; CDR2 reads YYEEEE. The chain's CDR3 is CASETLDGSQETQYF. DNA of the CDR3: TGTGCCAGCGAGACCCTGGACGGAAGCCAAGAGACCCAGTACTTC.

This clonotype has a handful of counts. This chain uses TRBV7-9 with TRBJ1-2; 7 nucleotides match TRBD1. V lost 5 bases and J lost 4; bases outside the gene matches: 7. Germline CDR1 reads SEHNR; CDR2 reads FQNEAQ (reference sequence). The CDR3 extends over 14 amino acids. CDR3 sequence reads: CASSQTGFSYGYTF. CDR3 sequence (DNA): TGTGCCAGCAGCCAGACAGGGTTTAGCTATGGCTACACCTTC.

The gene calls are TRBV28 and TRBJ2-7; D is unclear. The CDR3 is 13 amino acids. Germline CDR1 and CDR2: MDHEN and SYDVKM. V shed 6 bases and J shed 5 bases, with 14 bases lying between them. The CDR3 reads CASRRTEPHEQYF. The CDR3 DNA reads TGTGCCAGCAGAAGGACCGAGCCCCACGAGCAGTACTTC.

In this sample, this clonotype turned up a few times. The rearrangement joins TRBV20-1 to TRBJ1-1; no clear D gene. From germline, CDR1 is DFQATT and CDR2 SNEGSKA (reference sequence). The CDR3 spans 11 residues. Trimming cost V 3 bases and J 11 bases, with 13 bases left between them. DNA for the CDR3: TGCAGTGCTAGCGCCCGGGCCTTGGCTTTCTTT. Translation gives CSASARALAFF.

V usage is TRBV6-1 and J usage is TRBJ1-4; 9 bases are shared with TRBD1. This CDR3 region has 15 residues. Germline V gene sequence: CDR1 MNHNS, CDR2 SASEGT. V dropped 2 bases and J dropped 7; count of bases not matched to a gene: 5. CDR3 region: CASSEMGQGGEKLFF. The CDR3 nucleotides are TGTGCCAGCAGTGAAATGGGACAGGGCGGTGAAAAACTGTTTTTT.

The V gene is TRBV25-1, the J gene TRBJ1-3, with D possibly TRBD1 on 6 matching bases. There are 15 residues in the CDR3. V lost 4 bases, J lost 2 bases, and 12 bases lay in between. Germline loops: CDR1 MGHDK, CDR2 SYGVNS. CDR3 protein: CASSVQGGAGNTIYF. In DNA, the CDR3 is TGTGCCAGCAGTGTACAGGGTGGCGCTGGAAACACCATATATTTT.

This clonotype turned up a few times. The CDR3, as DNA: TGCAGTGCCGTCAAAGGTGGCCAGAGCTCCTACAATGAGCAGTTCTTC. It yields the protein CSAVKGGQSSYNEQFF. The rearrangement links TRBV20-1 to TRBJ2-1; no clear D gene. The V gene lost 6 bases and the J gene lost 0 bases, with 18 bases spanning the gap. This CDR3 is built from 16 residues. Germline assignment: CDR1 DFQATT and CDR2 SNEGSKA (reference sequence).

This clonotype was recorded at least ten times. The chain carries TRBV6-5 and TRBJ2-7, with D tentatively TRBD1 (6 bases). Looked up from germline, CDR1 is MNHEY and CDR2 is SVGAGI. This CDR3 is 15 amino acids long. V lost 0 bases to trimming and J lost 0 bases, with 9 bases between them. The CDR3 coding sequence is TGTGCCAGCAGTTACTCTGGACAGAGCTCCTACGAGCAGTACTTC. Encoded protein: CASSYSGQSSYEQYF.

In its sample, this clonotype was seen a few times. The gene calls are TRBV6-6 and TRBJ1-2; possibly TRBD1 for D (5 bases). Trimming left V 6 bases short and J 3 bases short, with 17 bases between. CDR3 length: 15 amino acids. CDR1 and CDR2 (germline): MNHNY, SVGAGI (reference sequence). The CDR3 region has the DNA TGTGCCAGCAGCCTAGGGGCCGGTAGCCACTATGGCTACACCTTC. The encoded protein is CASSLGAGSHYGYTF.

The V and J genes are TRBV28 and TRBJ1-2; no definite D call. The V end lost 1 base, the J end lost 8 bases, and 14 bases lay between the germline ends. Germline V gene data show CDR1 as MDHEN and CDR2 as SYDVKM. CDR3 length equals 14 residues. The CDR3 loop is CASSLSGPNWGYTF. The CDR3 nucleotides read TGTGCCAGCAGTTTATCCGGGCCGAATTGGGGCTACACCTTC.

The chain has TRBV30 and TRBJ1-2, with 10 positions matching TRBD1. The CDR3 spans 17 residues. The germline gives CDR1 GTSNPN, CDR2 SVGIG (reference sequence). Trimming cost V 4 bases and J 6 bases; bases outside gene matches: 17. The CDR3 loop is CAWKSPGQGQGFDGYTF. CDR3 in DNA: TGTGCCTGGAAATCCCCGGGACAGGGGCAGGGGTTTGATGGCTACACCTTC. Full variable domain (rest looked up from reference TRBV30 and TRBJ1-2): SQTIHQWPATLVQPVGSPLSLECTVEGTSNPNLYWYRQAAGRGLQLLFYSVGIGQISSEVPQNLSASRPQDRQFILSSKKLLLSDSGFYLCAWKSPGQGQGFDGYTFGSGTRLTVV.

This chain links TRBV7-2 with TRBJ2-1; TRBD1 is a possible D gene (5 bases). Trimming removed 5 bases at V and 10 bases at J, with 18 bases between. CDR1 SGHTA and CDR2 FQGNSA come from the germline V gene. The CDR3 covers 14 residues. The DNA for the CDR3 is TGTGCCAGCAGCGGACAAGTGAGCTCCTACGAGCAGTTCTTC. It translates to CASSGQVSSYEQFF.

The table lists this clonotype with many counts. This chain uses TRBV5-1 with TRBJ2-3, with D possibly matching TRBD2 (6 bases). Germline V lookup: CDR1 SGHRS, CDR2 YFSETQ. This CDR3 has 14 amino acids. V shed 2 bases and J shed 2 bases, with 9 bases lying between them. In nucleotides, the CDR3 is TGCGCCAGCAGCTTTGGAGGGATCACAGATACGCAGTATTTT. This codes for CASSFGGITDTQYF.

This clonotype was seen at least ten times. The rearrangement links TRBV7-2 to TRBJ1-6; D not resolved. The CDR3 spans 13 residues. Germline V gene lookup returns CDR1 SGHTA and CDR2 FQGNSA. V was cut by 1 base and J by 8 bases, with 6 bases left in between. The CDR3 DNA sequence: TGTGCCAGCAGCTTAGAGCGGGATTCACCCCTCCACTTT. It translates to CASSLERDSPLHF.

The chain couples TRBV11-1 to TRBJ1-1; TRBD1 is a possible D gene (6 bases). Germline V lookup: CDR1 SGHAT, CDR2 FQDESV (reference sequence). This CDR3 region has 13 residues. V lost 5 bases to trimming and J lost 7 bases, with 14 bases between them. The DNA of the CDR3 is TGTGCCAGCAGCCATGGGGGGGCAGTTGAAGCTTTCTTT. It specifies CASSHGGAVEAFF.

In its sample, this clonotype was seen many times. The chain links TRBV10-3 to TRBJ2-7, with 8 positions matching TRBD2. In germline, CDR1 is ENHRY, CDR2 SYGVKD. Trimming at V came to 0 bases and at J to 1 base, leaving 5 bases not matched to a gene. The CDR3 runs to 16 residues. Here the CDR3 reads CAISESPSSGSYEQYF. The CDR3 DNA sequence: TGTGCCATCAGTGAGTCTCCGTCTAGCGGGTCCTACGAGCAGTACTTC.

This clonotype was picked up a small number of times. The V call is TRBV20-1, the J call TRBJ2-5; D might be TRBD2 (6 bases). The V gene's germline CDR1 is DFQATT and CDR2 SNEGSKA (reference sequence). This CDR3 region has 13 residues. Trimming removed 7 bases from V and 5 bases from J, with 17 bases in between. The CDR3 protein is CSDQNWGDETQYF. CDR3 DNA sequence: TGCAGTGACCAGAATTGGGGGGATGAGACCCAGTACTTC.

This clonotype has only a few counts. V and J are TRBV29-1 and TRBJ2-2; 8 nucleotides align to TRBD1. The CDR3 contains 13 residues. Unmatched junction bases numbered 4, after V lost 6 bases and J lost 4 bases. Germline assignment: CDR1 SQVTM and CDR2 ANQGSEA. The CDR3: CSVRGTGTGELFF. For the CDR3, the DNA is TGCAGCGTCCGGGGGACAGGCACCGGGGAGCTGTTTTTT.

This clonotype appeared a few times. The chain has TRBV28 and TRBJ1-1; D is ambiguous. The V end was cut by 3 bases, the J end by 4 bases, with 15 bases between. This CDR3 region has 15 residues. Germline CDR1 and CDR2: MDHEN and SYDVKM. The CDR3 sequence is CASSLSYRRGTEAFF. The CDR3 bases are TGTGCCAGCAGTTTGAGTTATCGGCGCGGCACTGAAGCTTTCTTT. The full variable domain, rest sourced from reference TRBV28 and TRBJ1-1, is DVKVTQSSRYLVKRTGEKVFLECVQDMDHENMFWYRQDPGLGLRLIYFSYDVKMKEKGDIPEGYSVSREKKERFSLILESASTNQTSMYLCASSLSYRRGTEAFFGQGTRLTVV.

In this sample, this clonotype turned up a few times. This chain joins TRBV2 and TRBJ2-7; no reliable D call. Germline lookup yields CDR1 SNHLY and CDR2 FYNNEI. This CDR3 has 15 amino acids. V was clipped by 0 bases and J by 10 bases, with 19 bases between them. CDR3 nucleotides: TGTGCCAGCAGTGAAGCGCTTAGACACGTCTATCCTCAGTACTTC. Its translation: CASSEALRHVYPQYF.

This clonotype was seen many times. The rearrangement uses TRBV5-6 and TRBJ2-3; 9 bases line up with TRBD1. Looked up from germline, CDR1 is SGHDT and CDR2 is YYEEEE. The trim removed 0 bases at V and 3 bases at J, leaving 8 bases unmatched. The CDR3 loop spans 17 amino acids. The CDR3 loop reads CASSLGDRATWTDTQYF. As DNA, the CDR3 is TGTGCCAGCAGCTTGGGGGACAGGGCTACTTGGACAGATACGCAGTATTTT.

The rearrangement links TRBV27 to TRBJ2-1; D is uncertain. Between the trimmed V and J ends, which lost 5 bases and 1 base, there was a span of 12 bases. This CDR3 contains 15 residues. Germline V lookup: CDR1 MNHEY, CDR2 SMNVEV (reference sequence). CDR3 region: CASSPFAQSYNEQFF. For the CDR3, the DNA is TGTGCCAGCAGTCCCTTCGCTCAATCCTACAATGAGCAGTTCTTC.

There are a few counts of this clonotype. The gene calls are TRBV9 and TRBJ1-1, with 7 nucleotides matching TRBD1. Losses at the gene ends were 4 bases for V and 10 bases for J; bases not matched to a gene: 10. CDR3 length: 13 residues. In germline, CDR1 is SGDLS, CDR2 YYNGEE. The CDR3 reads CASSPETGSLAFF. The DNA of the CDR3 is TGTGCCAGCAGCCCCGAGACAGGGTCGCTAGCTTTCTTT.

This clonotype was counted only a few times. This chain connects TRBV6-1 to TRBJ1-5; D is ambiguous. The CDR3 loop spans 12 amino acids. Germline V CDR1 and CDR2: MNHNS, SASEGT. Between the trimmed V and J ends, which lost 2 bases and 7 bases, there was a span of 6 bases. The CDR3 DNA follows: TGTGCCAGCAGTGAACCCCCCCAGCCCCAGCATTTT. Its protein product is CASSEPPQPQHF.

This clonotype was counted only a few times. The rearrangement uses TRBV11-1 and TRBJ1-2; no firm D call. Germline assignment: CDR1 SGHAT and CDR2 FQDESV (reference sequence). The CDR3 extends over 13 amino acids. Trimming stripped 3 bases from V and 1 base from J, with 6 bases between. The CDR3 reads CASSFRDNYGYTF. The CDR3, as DNA: TGTGCCAGCAGCTTTAGGGATAACTATGGCTACACCTTC.

This clonotype was observed at least ten times. The chain employs TRBV20-1 and TRBJ1-2, with a possible D match to TRBD1 (5 bases). V lost 6 bases to trimming and J lost 2 bases, with 10 bases between them. This CDR3 spans 12 amino acids. Germline V lookup: CDR1 DFQATT, CDR2 SNEGSKA (reference sequence). CDR3 bases: TGCAGTGCCGGGGGGAGAAACTATGGCTACACCTTC. Translating it yields CSAGGRNYGYTF.